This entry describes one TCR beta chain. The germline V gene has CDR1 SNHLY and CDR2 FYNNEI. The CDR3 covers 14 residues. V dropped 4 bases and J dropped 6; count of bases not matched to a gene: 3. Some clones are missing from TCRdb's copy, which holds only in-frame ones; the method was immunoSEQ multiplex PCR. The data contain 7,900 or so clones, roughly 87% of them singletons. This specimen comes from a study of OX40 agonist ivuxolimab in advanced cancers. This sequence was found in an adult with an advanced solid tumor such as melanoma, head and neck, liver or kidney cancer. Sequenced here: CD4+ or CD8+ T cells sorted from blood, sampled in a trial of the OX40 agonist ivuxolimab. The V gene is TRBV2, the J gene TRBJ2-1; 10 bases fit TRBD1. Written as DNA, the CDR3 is TGTGCCAGCAGTGTTAGACAGGGGGCCAATGAGCAGTTCTTC. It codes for CASSVRQGANEQFF.